One sample yielded the 8 T cell receptor beta chains listed below, sequenced in a study of blood T cell repertoires in COVID-19. The assay was immunoSEQ multiplex PCR, and TCRdb's table has in-frame clones only and misses some. The table lists 180,000 or so clones, nearly 80% of them singletons. The sample comprised PBMCs or T cells enriched from blood (not recorded which). Receptors were obtained from a man in his 60s who had been exposed to COVID-19.

The chain joins TRBV2 to TRBJ2-3, with 11 bases matching TRBD2. CDR1 and CDR2 from the germline V gene are SNHLY and FYNNEI. V was clipped by 4 bases and J by 2 bases; unmatched bases: 8. CDR3 length equals 17 residues. The chain's CDR3 is CASSAIWTSGFTDTQYF. The DNA of the CDR3 is TGTGCCAGCAGTGCTATTTGGACTAGCGGGTTCACAGATACGCAGTATTTT. Using reference TRBV2 and TRBJ2-3 for the parts outside the CDR3, the full variable domain is EPEVTQTPSHQVTQMGQEVILRCVPISNHLYFYWYRQILGQKVEFLVSFYNNEISEKSEIFDDQFSVERPDGSNFTLKIRSTKLEDSAMYFCASSAIWTSGFTDTQYFGPGTRLTVL.

The rearrangement links TRBV2 to TRBJ2-2, with TRBD2 matching 8 bases. The CDR3 contains 17 residues. J gave up 4 bases and V 0 bases, and 7 bases lay outside the gene matches. Looked up from germline, CDR1 is SNHLY and CDR2 is FYNNEI. The CDR3 DNA follows: TGTGCCAGCAGTGAAGCGTCCCTAGCGGGCGTCACCGGGGAGCTGTTTTTT. This encodes CASSEASLAGVTGELFF. The variable domain in full, with the rest retrieved from reference TRBV2 and TRBJ2-2, is EPEVTQTPSHQVTQMGQEVILRCVPISNHLYFYWYRQILGQKVEFLVSFYNNEISEKSEIFDDQFSVERPDGSNFTLKIRSTKLEDSAMYFCASSEASLAGVTGELFFGEGSRLTVL.

The chain joins TRBV19 to TRBJ1-6, with D unresolved. Germline CDR1 reads LNHDA; CDR2 reads SQIVND (reference sequence). V was cut by 0 bases and J by 14 bases, with 11 bases left in between. The CDR3 contains 13 residues. As DNA, the CDR3 is TGTGCCAGTAGTATAGATTCCTTCAGTACCCTCCACTTT. This encodes CASSIDSFSTLHF.

This chain joins TRBV5-1 and TRBJ2-1, with TRBD2 identical over 8 bases. Germline V CDR1 and CDR2: SGHRS, YFSETQ. V gave up 4 bases and J gave up 5 bases; unmatched junction bases: 8. This CDR3 is 15 amino acids long. CDR3 DNA: TGCGCCAGCAGCCCGGCACTAGCGGCTAACAATGAGCAGTTCTTC. Encoded protein: CASSPALAANNEQFF. The full variable domain, rest sourced from reference TRBV5-1 and TRBJ2-1, is KAGVTQTPRYLIKTRGQQVTLSCSPISGHRSVSWYQQTPGQGLQFLFEYFSETQRNKGNFPGRFSGRQFSNSRSEMNVSTLELGDSALYLCASSPALAANNEQFFGPGTRLTVL.

This clone was observed a handful of times. The chain employs TRBV6-5 and TRBJ2-1; 11 bases map to TRBD2. With 8 bases clipped from V and 7 bases from J, the junction kept 7 bases outside the gene matches. Germline-derived CDR1 and CDR2 are MNHEY and SVGAGI. The CDR3 runs to 14 residues. As DNA, the CDR3 is TGTGCCAGCCTGGTAGCGGGAGGGCGTAATGAGCAGTTCTTC. Translation gives CASLVAGGRNEQFF.

This clone was seen a handful of times. The rearrangement joins TRBV30 to TRBJ1-1; D is perhaps TRBD1 (6 bases). Germline CDR1 and CDR2: GTSNPN and SVGIG (reference sequence). V lost 4 bases and J 2 bases, leaving 11 bases between the germline ends. This CDR3 comprises 13 residues. The CDR3 reads CAWNREPNTEAFF. In DNA form, the CDR3 reads TGTGCCTGGAACAGGGAACCAAACACTGAAGCTTTCTTT.

This clone was seen more than once but under ten times. The chain joins TRBV6-5 to TRBJ2-7; TRBD2 matches at 11 bases. Germline V gene data show CDR1 as MNHEY and CDR2 as SVGAGI. This CDR3 has 15 amino acids. Trimming cost V 3 bases and J 5 bases; bases outside gene matches: 6. CDR3 protein: CASSYTLAGGNEQYF. The CDR3 DNA sequence: TGTGCCAGCAGTTATACCCTAGCGGGAGGTAACGAGCAGTACTTC.

CDR3 DNA: TGTGCCAGCAGCCCGGTGGGATTTATGGGACAGGGGGCCAACGAGCAGTACTTC. Protein: CASSPVGFMGQGANEQYF. V is TRBV28 and J is TRBJ2-7; 12 nucleotides align to TRBD1. Per germline, CDR1 MDHEN and CDR2 SYDVKM. J lost 5 bases, V lost 6 bases, and 17 bases had no gene match. This CDR3 has 18 amino acids.